This TCR beta chain is from a study of post-analysis software for immune sequencing data. Overall study context: The disease courses covered relapsing-remitting, secondary progressive and progressive-relapsing multiple sclerosis.

Notes on the study in general: Those samples that were prepared in the same batch co-clustered strongly by F measure. In patients, about 5 TRBV segments were more frequent than in controls, with TRBV5-6, TRBV5-1 and TRBV20-1 among them. Multiple sclerosis patients showed significantly lower normalized Chao1 diversity than controls did.

The CDR3 is 15 amino acids. Germline assignment: CDR1 SGHKS and CDR2 YYEKEE (reference sequence). Details on this clonotype: Its specificity is unknown.

Researchers reported that TCR beta cDNA libraries carried unique molecular identifiers. TCRdb reprocessed the PCR reads via MiXCR and lists one record per CDR3 protein. The sample gives around 700,000 distinct CDR3 sequences, over 45% of which show up once; about 11% is in the top ten. This receptor was taken from a girl aged 2-10 years with multiple sclerosis. Material: blood. This sequence joins TRBV5-5 and TRBJ2-1, with 8 bases fitting TRBD1. Judging by the DNA end, TRBJ2-7 fits better; the J call may be wrong. The CDR3 nucleotides are TGTGCCAGCAGCTCGGACAGGGTCTCCTACAATGCGCAGTACTTC. It specifies CASSSDRVSYNAQYF.